The 25 T cell receptor beta chains presented below share a single source sample, sequenced in a study of PD-1 blockade in mismatch repair-deficient tumors. Assay used: immunoSEQ multiplex PCR; TCRdb lists only in-frame clones, some missing. The sample has 100,000 to 150,000 clones; around 83% are singletons. The sample was peripheral blood, taken 44 weeks after starting pembrolizumab. These receptors were taken from an adult with mismatch repair-deficient cancer.

This chain connects TRBV30 to TRBJ2-5; 9 bases agree with TRBD2. Germline CDR1 GTSNPN, CDR2 SVGIG (reference sequence). This CDR3 contains 20 residues. With V trimmed by 2 bases and J by 4 bases, 23 bases remained unmatched. CDR3 protein: CAWSYPPLWLKSSGAETQYF. In DNA, the CDR3 is TGTGCCTGGAGTTACCCGCCACTGTGGCTGAAGTCTAGCGGGGCAGAGACCCAGTACTTC.

J is TRBJ2-5 and V is TRBV9; 8 bases match TRBD1. Germline V gene lookup returns CDR1 SGDLS and CDR2 YYNGEE. This CDR3 contains 16 residues. V was clipped by 0 bases and J by 5 bases; unmatched bases: 9. The CDR3 DNA reads as TGTGCCAGCAGCGTAGCGGGACAGGCAGAGGGGGAGACCCAGTACTTC. This encodes CASSVAGQAEGETQYF.

The chain links TRBV6-5 to TRBJ1-2; D may be TRBD1 (6 bases). V dropped 6 bases and J dropped 3 bases, with 8 bases sitting between them. Germline V gene sequence: CDR1 MNHEY, CDR2 SVGAGI. CDR3 length: 12 amino acids. Written as DNA, the CDR3 is TGTGCCAGCAGGAGGGGGGACTATGGCTACACCTTC. It translates to CASRRGDYGYTF.

The chain employs TRBV13 and TRBJ2-1; TRBD1 matches 7 bases. J gave up 3 bases and V 8 bases, and 7 bases lay outside the gene matches. CDR1 and CDR2 from the germline V gene are PRHDT and FYEKMQ (reference sequence). This CDR3 spans 14 amino acids. In DNA, the CDR3 is TGTGCCAGCTCCAAAACAGGGGACTACAATGAGCAGTTCTTC. Protein sequence: CASSKTGDYNEQFF.

The chain carries TRBV4-2 and TRBJ2-3; 7 bases match TRBD1. Germline V gives CDR1 LGHNA, CDR2 YNFKEQ. V was clipped by 0 bases and J by 4 bases; unmatched bases: 10. There are 17 residues in the CDR3. The CDR3 nucleotides are TGTGCCAGCAGCCAAGATTGGGCAGGGGGAAGGGCAGATACGCAGTATTTT. Amino acids: CASSQDWAGGRADTQYF.

This chain uses TRBV10-3 with TRBJ2-1, with 8 bases fitting TRBD1. The CDR3 is 15 residues long. Germline CDR1 reads ENHRY; CDR2 reads SYGVKD. V lost 5 bases, J lost 0 bases, and 3 bases stayed unmatched. The CDR3 DNA reads as TGTGCCATCAGTCGGACAGGGAGCTCCTACAATGAGCAGTTCTTC. This encodes CAISRTGSSYNEQFF.

This chain connects TRBV19 to TRBJ1-2; TRBD1 agrees at 10 bases. Germline V CDR1 and CDR2: LNHDA, SQIVND (reference sequence). The CDR3 consists of 14 residues. V trimming: 5 bases; J trimming: 2 bases; junction bases outside the gene matches: 2. The DNA for the CDR3 is TGTGCCAGTAGTGGGGGACAGGGGAACTATGGCTACACCTTC. Translated: CASSGGQGNYGYTF.

The rearrangement links TRBV25-1 to TRBJ2-3; D gene ambiguous. The germline V and J ends were trimmed by 2 bases and 1 base, with 10 bases remaining between them. The CDR3 runs 15 residues. Germline CDR1 MGHDK, CDR2 SYGVNS. As DNA, the CDR3 is TGTGCCAGCAGTGAAAGGACGGGTCGCACAGATACGCAGTATTTT. It specifies CASSERTGRTDTQYF. The full variable domain, completed using reference TRBV25-1 and TRBJ2-3, is EADIYQTPRYLVIGTGKKITLECSQTMGHDKMYWYQQDPGMELHLIHYSYGVNSTEKGDLSSESTVSRIRTEHFPLTLESARPSHTSQYLCASSERTGRTDTQYFGPGTRLTVL.

V is TRBV7-9 and J is TRBJ2-1; 8 bases fit TRBD2. Looked up from germline, CDR1 is SEHNR and CDR2 is FQNEAQ (reference sequence). V shed 4 bases and J 5 bases; nucleotides not matched to a gene: 16. The CDR3 runs to 18 residues. The CDR3: CASSSSPPRGGRNNEQFF. Here the CDR3 DNA reads TGTGCCAGCAGCTCATCGCCCCCTAGGGGCGGGAGGAACAATGAGCAGTTCTTC.

The V and J genes are TRBV5-1 and TRBJ2-1; D is unclear. Germline CDR1 is SGHRS and CDR2 is YFSETQ. The V end lost 4 bases, the J end lost 5 bases, and 19 bases lay between the germline ends. The CDR3 loop spans 16 amino acids. The CDR3 reads CASSGAPGGVHNEQFF. The DNA of the CDR3 is TGCGCCAGCAGCGGAGCACCCGGTGGGGTCCACAATGAGCAGTTCTTC.

The V and J genes are TRBV10-3 and TRBJ2-3; no reliable D call. Trimming shortened V by 0 bases and J by 3 bases, and 7 bases separated the two germline ends. The CDR3 extends over 14 amino acids. CDR1 is ENHRY, CDR2 SYGVKD, per germline. CDR3 sequence: CAISESGLTDTQYF. The CDR3 nucleotides are TGTGCCATCAGTGAGTCAGGGCTGACAGATACGCAGTATTTT.

This chain joins TRBV10-2 and TRBJ2-5; 11 positions match TRBD2. This CDR3 region has 14 residues. CDR1 and CDR2 from the germline V gene are WSHSY and SAAADI. V was pared by 10 bases and J by 4 bases, with 8 bases of the junction left unmatched. The DNA of the CDR3 is TGCGCCACCAAAACCGGGACTAGCGGAGAGACCCAGTACTTC. Protein: CATKTGTSGETQYF.

This clone has more than one count but fewer than ten. This chain links TRBV10-3 with TRBJ2-3, with 10 nucleotides matching TRBD2. V lost 5 bases to trimming and J lost 3 bases; unmatched junction nucleotides: 5. CDR3 length equals 15 residues. Germline V gene sequence: CDR1 ENHRY, CDR2 SYGVKD. CDR3 residues: CAISPGTSETDTQYF. CDR3 DNA sequence: TGTGCCATCAGTCCCGGGACTAGCGAGACAGATACGCAGTATTTT.

The chain has TRBV10-3 and TRBJ2-7; 10 nucleotides match TRBD1. The CDR3 has 15 amino acids. Looked up from germline, CDR1 is ENHRY and CDR2 is SYGVKD. Trimming at V came to 5 bases and at J to 0 bases, leaving 4 bases not matched to a gene. The CDR3 here is CAISTDRGSSYEQYF. CDR3 in DNA: TGTGCCATCAGTACGGACAGGGGGAGCTCCTACGAGCAGTACTTC.

The J gene is TRBJ2-1, the V gene TRBV7-9; 7 nucleotides align to TRBD2. Trimming took 4 bases from V and 5 from J; bases not matched to a gene: 5. The germline gives CDR1 SEHNR, CDR2 FQNEAQ (reference sequence). The CDR3 consists of 14 residues. CDR3 loop: CASSWEGQDNEQFF. For the CDR3, the DNA is TGTGCCAGCAGCTGGGAGGGCCAGGACAATGAGCAGTTCTTC.

The chain carries TRBV7-9 and TRBJ2-5, with TRBD2 matching over 9 bases. The CDR3 loop spans 19 amino acids. Losses at the gene ends were 2 bases for V and 4 bases for J; bases not matched to a gene: 17. Per the germline V gene, CDR1 is SEHNR and CDR2 is FQNEAQ (reference sequence). The CDR3 coding sequence is TGTGCCAGCAGCTTAATGCGGGGGGAGGATAGCGGGAGAGGAGAGACCCAGTACTTC. Amino acids: CASSLMRGEDSGRGETQYF.

This chain connects TRBV18 to TRBJ2-3, with 7 bases identical to TRBD2. This CDR3 region has 16 residues. Germline CDR1 and CDR2: KGHSH and LQKENI. V lost 2 bases to trimming and J lost 2 bases; unmatched junction nucleotides: 7. The chain's CDR3 is CASSPVGLAVTDTQYF. The CDR3 region has the DNA TGTGCCAGCTCACCAGTCGGGCTAGCGGTCACAGATACGCAGTATTTT.

The chain couples TRBV19 to TRBJ2-2, with TRBD2 identical over 11 bases. This CDR3 has 18 residues. J lost 1 base, V lost 4 bases, and 8 bases had no gene match. Germline V CDR1 and CDR2: LNHDA, SQIVND (reference sequence). In DNA form, the CDR3 reads TGTGCCAGTAGTACGCTAGCGGGAGGTATATTGAACACCGGGGAGCTGTTTTTT. Encoded protein: CASSTLAGGILNTGELFF.

V usage is TRBV7-8 and J usage is TRBJ2-7; tentatively, D is TRBD2 (6 bases). This CDR3 contains 14 residues. Germline loops: CDR1 SGHVS, CDR2 FQNEAQ. V gave up 3 bases and J gave up 1 base, with 10 bases separating them. Here the CDR3 reads CASSLYRESYEQYF. The CDR3 coding sequence is TGTGCCAGCAGCTTGTATCGGGAGTCCTACGAGCAGTACTTC.

V and J are TRBV4-1 and TRBJ1-4; D unclear. Germline V gives CDR1 MGHRA, CDR2 YSYEKL. Trimming removed 8 bases from V and 10 bases from J, with 17 bases in between. This CDR3 contains 13 residues. The CDR3 protein is CASEAGASGKLFF. In DNA, the CDR3 is TGCGCCAGCGAAGCGGGCGCATCTGGAAAACTGTTTTTT.

V usage is TRBV28 and J usage is TRBJ2-7; TRBD2 aligns across 8 bases. The germline CDR1 and CDR2 sequences are MDHEN and SYDVKM. This CDR3 has 15 residues. Trimming removed 10 bases from V and 5 bases from J; junction bases left unmatched: 16. The CDR3 here is CATLSDSGSSNEQYF. The CDR3 nucleotides read TGTGCCACCTTAAGCGACAGCGGGAGCTCTAACGAGCAGTACTTC.

This clone was counted many times. The chain couples TRBV6-1 to TRBJ1-5; a weak D match, TRBD1 (6 bases). This CDR3 is 13 amino acids long. The germline V gene has CDR1 MNHNS and CDR2 SASEGT. Trimming cost V 5 bases and J 5 bases, with 10 bases left between them. The CDR3 reads CASSLQGYQPQHF. The DNA for the CDR3 is TGTGCCAGCAGTTTACAGGGATATCAGCCCCAGCATTTT.

The chain carries TRBV7-3 and TRBJ2-7, with TRBD2 identical over 9 bases. Germline loops: CDR1 SGHTA, CDR2 FQGTGA. V was pared by 1 base and J by 3 bases, with 7 bases of the junction left unmatched. There are 16 residues in the CDR3. In DNA form, the CDR3 reads TGTGCCAGCAGCTTAAGGGCGGCGCGGGAGGGCTACGAGCAGTACTTC. As protein: CASSLRAAREGYEQYF.

V usage is TRBV7-2 and J usage is TRBJ2-3, with 13 positions matching TRBD2. Germline V lookup: CDR1 SGHTA, CDR2 FQGNSA. V lost 5 bases, J lost 6 bases, and 11 bases stayed unmatched. This CDR3 contains 17 residues. This CDR3 reads CASSPLTSGRRSDTQYF. CDR3 DNA sequence: TGTGCCAGCAGCCCCCTGACTAGCGGGAGGAGATCGGATACGCAGTATTTT.

V is TRBV29-1 and J is TRBJ2-4; D not certain. The CDR3 runs 11 residues. Trimming took off 1 base at V and 9 bases at J, with 7 bases between the two ends. Germline lookup yields CDR1 SQVTM and CDR2 ANQGSEA. CDR3 DNA: TGCAGCGTTGAAGGGGGTGGCATTCAGTACTTC. Amino acid sequence: CSVEGGGIQYF.